Listed below are T cell receptor beta chains from one sample, sequenced in a study of T cells in Graves' hyperthyroidism and ophthalmopathy. Using its own MiXCR run on the multiplex PCR reads, TCRdb lists one record per CDR3 protein. The sample has 650,000 to 700,000 distinct CDR3 sequences, roughly 17% seen once. The sequencing sample was made of blood. The receptors shown here come from a man between 45 and 60 years old with Graves' hyperthyroidism. Both conserved end residues are part of each CDR3. A D gene is named only where the DNA matches it firmly. Clone size, where shown, is once, few, many, or a class for clones that have expanded.

D gene: NA; V gene: TRBV6-2/TRBV6-3; clone size: few; J gene: TRBJ1-5; CDR3 protein: CASTTGASNQPQHF; CDR3 DNA: TGTGCCAGCACTACCGGGGCAAGCAATCAGCCCCAGCATTTT
D gene: NA; V gene: TRBV28; clone size: few; J gene: TRBJ2-7; CDR3 protein: CASSFWSASYEQYF; CDR3 DNA: TGTGCCAGCAGTTTTTGGAGCGCTTCCTACGAGCAGTACTTC
D gene: NA; V gene: TRBV10-2; clone size: many; J gene: TRBJ1-6; CDR3 protein: CASSESTAYNSPLHF; CDR3 DNA: TGCGCCAGCAGTGAGTCGACAGCCTATAATTCACCCCTCCACTTT
D gene: NA; V gene: TRBV4-3; clone size: NA; J gene: TRBJ1-1; CDR3 protein: CASSQGESRNTEAFF; CDR3 DNA: TGCGCCAGCAGCCAAGGCGAGTCAAGGAACACTGAAGCTTTCTTT
D gene: TRBD1; V gene: TRBV20-1; clone size: few; J gene: TRBJ1-1; CDR3 protein: CRGQGYTEAFF; CDR3 DNA: TGCAGGGGACAGGGTTACACTGAAGCTTTCTTT
D gene: NA; V gene: TRBV27; clone size: many; J gene: TRBJ2-7; CDR3 protein: CASSPRGGGNHEQYF; CDR3 DNA: TGTGCCAGCAGTCCCAGGGGGGGGGGTAACCACGAGCAGTACTTC
D gene: TRBD2; V gene: TRBV3-1; clone size: NA; J gene: TRBJ2-5; CDR3 protein: CASSAGLAGLETQYF; CDR3 DNA: TGTGCCAGCAGCGCGGGACTAGCGGGATTGGAGACCCAGTACTTC
D gene: NA; V gene: TRBV20-1; clone size: many; J gene: TRBJ2-1; CDR3 protein: CSARRGNTYNEQFF; CDR3 DNA: TGCAGTGCTCGACGGGGGAATACCTACAATGAGCAGTTCTTC
D gene: NA; V gene: TRBV30; clone size: few; J gene: TRBJ1-1; CDR3 protein: CAWAWADWTVNTEAFF; CDR3 DNA: TGTGCCTGGGCATGGGCTGATTGGACGGTGAACACTGAAGCTTTCTTT
D gene: TRBD2; V gene: TRBV7-2; clone size: many; J gene: TRBJ2-7; CDR3 protein: CASSLVGSSGYEQYF; CDR3 DNA: TGTGCCAGCAGCTTAGTGGGCAGTAGCGGGTACGAGCAGTACTTC
D gene: NA; V gene: TRBV10-3; clone size: many; J gene: TRBJ1-5; CDR3 protein: CAISATGSNQPQHF; CDR3 DNA: TGTGCCATCAGTGCAACAGGTTCCAATCAGCCCCAGCATTTT
D gene: NA; V gene: TRBV30; clone size: many; J gene: TRBJ2-3; CDR3 protein: CAWSVLGDTQYF; CDR3 DNA: TGTGCCTGGAGTGTACTCGGGGATACGCAGTATTTT
D gene: NA; V gene: TRBV7-9; clone size: many; J gene: TRBJ1-5; CDR3 protein: CASSYQGRGKNQPQHF; CDR3 DNA: TGTGCCAGCAGCTATCAGGGTAGAGGCAAGAATCAGCCCCAGCATTTT
D gene: TRBD1; V gene: TRBV19; clone size: NA; J gene: TRBJ1-5; CDR3 protein: CASSFGQGAGQPQHF; CDR3 DNA: TGTGCCAGTAGTTTCGGACAGGGGGCCGGGCAGCCCCAGCATTTT
D gene: NA; V gene: TRBV7-2; clone size: many; J gene: TRBJ1-2; CDR3 protein: CASSLWGGRDGYTF; CDR3 DNA: TGTGCCAGCAGCTTATGGGGAGGAAGAGATGGCTACACCTTC
D gene: NA; V gene: TRBV6-1; clone size: many; J gene: TRBJ2-1; CDR3 protein: CATTEGYNEQFF; CDR3 DNA: TGTGCCACCACGGAAGGCTACAATGAGCAGTTCTTC
D gene: NA; V gene: TRBV30; clone size: many; J gene: TRBJ1-2; CDR3 protein: CAWSQGTYGYTF; CDR3 DNA: TGTGCCTGGAGTCAGGGTACCTATGGCTACACCTTC
D gene: NA; V gene: TRBV2; clone size: many; J gene: TRBJ2-7; CDR3 protein: CASSTGNSYEQYF; CDR3 DNA: TGTGCCAGCAGTACAGGAAACTCCTACGAGCAGTACTTC
D gene: NA; V gene: TRBV29-1; clone size: NA; J gene: TRBJ2-3; CDR3 protein: CSVDRGRSTDTQYF; CDR3 DNA: TGCAGCGTTGATAGGGGCCGAAGCACAGATACGCAGTATTTT
D gene: NA; V gene: TRBV7-9; clone size: NA; J gene: TRBJ2-5; CDR3 protein: CASTGRAQQETQYF; CDR3 DNA: TGTGCCAGCACCGGTCGGGCCCAGCAAGAGACCCAGTACTTC
D gene: NA; V gene: TRBV2; clone size: many; J gene: TRBJ1-5; CDR3 protein: CASSWGDGIQPQHF; CDR3 DNA: TGTGCCAGCAGTTGGGGGGATGGGATTCAGCCCCAGCATTTT
D gene: NA; V gene: TRBV11-3; clone size: many; J gene: TRBJ2-7; CDR3 protein: CASSQGSTYEQYF; CDR3 DNA: TGTGCCAGCAGCCAGGGGTCGACCTACGAGCAGTACTTC
D gene: NA; V gene: TRBV6-2/TRBV6-3; clone size: NA; J gene: TRBJ1-5; CDR3 protein: CASSIGRRDNQPQHF; CDR3 DNA: TGTGCCAGCTCGATAGGGAGACGGGACAATCAGCCCCAGCATTTT
D gene: NA; V gene: TRBV24-1; clone size: NA; J gene: TRBJ2-4; CDR3 protein: CATSDGGLAKNIQYF; CDR3 DNA: TGTGCCACCAGTGATGGGGGGCTCGCCAAAAACATTCAGTACTTC
D gene: TRBD1; V gene: TRBV5-6; clone size: few; J gene: TRBJ1-2; CDR3 protein: CASSLGGTVYGYTF; CDR3 DNA: TGTGCCAGCAGCTTGGGGGGGACAGTATATGGCTACACCTTC
D gene: NA; V gene: TRBV6-5; clone size: NA; J gene: TRBJ2-1; CDR3 protein: CASSYSIEPYNEQFF; CDR3 DNA: TGTGCCAGCAGTTACTCGATTGAGCCCTACAATGAGCAGTTCTTC
D gene: NA; V gene: TRBV12-5; clone size: many; J gene: TRBJ2-5; CDR3 protein: CASGLGSGLQETQYF; CDR3 DNA: TGTGCTAGTGGTTTGGGCAGCGGCCTACAAGAGACCCAGTACTTC
D gene: NA; V gene: TRBV11-2; clone size: many; J gene: TRBJ2-2; CDR3 protein: CASSPTGPGELFF; CDR3 DNA: TGTGCCAGCAGCCCCACGGGGCCCGGGGAGCTGTTTTTT
D gene: TRBD1; V gene: TRBV28; clone size: many; J gene: TRBJ1-5; CDR3 protein: CASSLKDRVLSFDQPQHF; CDR3 DNA: TGTGCCAGCAGTTTAAAGGACAGGGTCCTCAGCTTCGATCAGCCCCAGCATTTT
D gene: NA; V gene: TRBV28; clone size: NA; J gene: TRBJ2-5; CDR3 protein: CASSLRAKETQYF; CDR3 DNA: TGTGCCAGCAGTTTGAGGGCCAAAGAGACCCAGTACTTC
D gene: TRBD1; V gene: TRBV5-5; clone size: NA; J gene: TRBJ2-7; CDR3 protein: CASSWTQGVVRGEQYF; CDR3 DNA: TGTGCCAGCAGCTGGACTCAGGGGGTGGTTCGCGGCGAGCAGTACTTC
D gene: NA; V gene: TRBV6-1; clone size: NA; J gene: TRBJ1-1; CDR3 protein: CASSVVEGETEAFF; CDR3 DNA: TGTGCCAGCAGTGTAGTAGAGGGGGAGACTGAAGCTTTCTTT
D gene: TRBD2; V gene: TRBV11-1; clone size: NA; J gene: TRBJ2-3; CDR3 protein: CASSLGLAGPNTQYF; CDR3 DNA: TGTGCCAGCAGCCTGGGACTAGCGGGCCCCAATACGCAGTATTTT
D gene: TRBD1; V gene: TRBV27; clone size: many; J gene: TRBJ1-5; CDR3 protein: CASRLLGQGNQPQHF; CDR3 DNA: TGTGCCAGCAGACTTCTGGGACAGGGTAATCAGCCCCAGCATTTT
D gene: NA; V gene: TRBV11-2; clone size: once; J gene: TRBJ2-2; CDR3 protein: CASSLGDRNTGELFF; CDR3 DNA: TGTGCCAGCAGCTTAGGGGACCGAAACACCGGGGAGCTGTTTTTT
D gene: NA; V gene: TRBV11-2; clone size: many; J gene: TRBJ2-1; CDR3 protein: CASSSDLSSYNEQFF; CDR3 DNA: TGTGCCAGCAGCTCTGACTTAAGCTCCTACAATGAGCAGTTCTTC
D gene: NA; V gene: TRBV20-1; clone size: NA; J gene: TRBJ2-5; CDR3 protein: CSAPYGGGETQYF; CDR3 DNA: TGCAGTGCTCCGTATGGGGGCGGCGAGACCCAGTACTTC
D gene: NA; V gene: TRBV9; clone size: many; J gene: TRBJ2-3; CDR3 protein: CASSVLARGSADTQYF; CDR3 DNA: TGTGCCAGCAGCGTACTAGCACGGGGGAGCGCAGATACGCAGTATTTT
D gene: NA; V gene: TRBV2; clone size: many; J gene: TRBJ2-3; CDR3 protein: CASSEAHRGAYSTDTQYF; CDR3 DNA: TGTGCCAGCAGTGAAGCGCACCGAGGGGCTTATAGCACAGATACGCAGTATTTT
D gene: TRBD1; V gene: TRBV7-2; clone size: few; J gene: TRBJ2-1; CDR3 protein: CASSLSGDRDNNEQFF; CDR3 DNA: TGTGCCAGCAGCCTCTCGGGGGACAGGGACAACAATGAGCAGTTCTTC
D gene: TRBD1; V gene: TRBV6-5; clone size: NA; J gene: TRBJ1-2; CDR3 protein: CASSYRVGTVQNYGYTF; CDR3 DNA: TGTGCCAGCAGTTACAGAGTAGGGACAGTTCAAAACTATGGCTACACCTTC
D gene: NA; V gene: TRBV28; clone size: many; J gene: TRBJ2-7; CDR3 protein: CASSLVDRTYEQYF; CDR3 DNA: TGTGCCAGCAGTTTAGTGGACAGAACCTACGAGCAGTACTTC
D gene: NA; V gene: TRBV27; clone size: NA; J gene: TRBJ1-6; CDR3 protein: CASSFGGTALHF; CDR3 DNA: TGTGCCAGCAGTTTTGGGGGAACGGCCCTCCACTTT
D gene: NA; V gene: TRBV10-1; clone size: NA; J gene: TRBJ2-7; CDR3 protein: CASSAGEEQYF; CDR3 DNA: TGCGCCAGCAGTGCTGGGGAAGAGCAGTACTTC
D gene: NA; V gene: TRBV7-2; clone size: NA; J gene: TRBJ1-2; CDR3 protein: CASSSYNWVGYTF; CDR3 DNA: TGTGCCAGCAGCTCTTATAATTGGGTGGGCTACACCTTC
D gene: TRBD1; V gene: TRBV10-3; clone size: many; J gene: TRBJ1-2; CDR3 protein: CAISELGTANYGYTF; CDR3 DNA: TGTGCCATCAGTGAGCTGGGGACAGCCAACTATGGCTACACCTTC
D gene: NA; V gene: TRBV6-1; clone size: few; J gene: TRBJ2-5; CDR3 protein: CASRTGTKETQYF; CDR3 DNA: TGTGCCAGCAGAACCGGGACAAAAGAGACCCAGTACTTC
D gene: NA; V gene: TRBV4-2; clone size: few; J gene: TRBJ2-5; CDR3 protein: CASSQDRQGETQYF; CDR3 DNA: TGTGCCAGCAGCCAAGATAGGCAGGGGGAGACCCAGTACTTC
D gene: NA; V gene: TRBV30; clone size: many; J gene: TRBJ1-5; CDR3 protein: CAWSQGFQPQHF; CDR3 DNA: TGTGCCTGGAGCCAAGGGTTTCAGCCCCAGCATTTT
D gene: NA; V gene: TRBV28; clone size: many; J gene: TRBJ2-7; CDR3 protein: CASKSPGHDSSFEQYF; CDR3 DNA: TGTGCCAGCAAGAGCCCGGGACACGACTCATCCTTCGAGCAGTACTTC
D gene: NA; V gene: TRBV9; clone size: NA; J gene: TRBJ2-1; CDR3 protein: CASSVGDEDPGRRLFF; CDR3 DNA: TGTGCCAGCAGCGTAGGAGACGAAGATCCTGGACGCCGCTTGTTCTTC
D gene: TRBD2; V gene: TRBV5-1; clone size: many; J gene: TRBJ2-1; CDR3 protein: CASSLGLAGSSYNEQFF; CDR3 DNA: TGCGCCAGCAGCTTGGGTCTAGCGGGAAGCTCCTACAATGAGCAGTTCTTC
D gene: TRBD1; V gene: TRBV27; clone size: NA; J gene: TRBJ2-1; CDR3 protein: CASHWTGSYNEQFF; CDR3 DNA: TGTGCCAGCCATTGGACAGGGTCCTACAATGAGCAGTTCTTC